One sample yielded the 3 T cell receptor beta chains listed below, sequenced in a study of T cells after yellow fever vaccination. In TCRdb, the 5' RACE reads were re-called with MiXCR into one record per CDR3 protein. The sample comprises some 400,000 distinct CDR3 sequences, roughly a sixth of which are singletons, and over 15% rests with the top ten. The material was PBMCs, obtained before the yellow fever booster vaccination. These receptors all stem from a man aged 18 to 30 who received the YFV17D yellow fever vaccine.

The chain combines TRBV5-1 with TRBJ1-2; D is uncertain. Trimming pared 0 bases from V and 5 bases from J, leaving 11 bases between. From germline, CDR1 is SGHRS and CDR2 YFSETQ. The CDR3 totals 14 residues. CDR3 nucleotides: TGCGCCAGCAGCTTGGAGCCGAGCTCGTATGGCTACACCTTC. Protein sequence: CASSLEPSSYGYTF.

This clonotype was seen more than once but under ten times. The chain uses TRBV12-3 or TRBV12-4 and TRBJ1-5, with 7 bases fitting TRBD1. The CDR3 has 12 residues. V trimming: 6 bases; J trimming: 10 bases; junction bases outside the gene matches: 6. The CDR3 DNA reads TGTGCCAGCAGCCAGGGGGTCGCACCCCAGCATTTT. Its translation is CASSQGVAPQHF.

This clonotype was seen more than once but under ten times. CDR3 nucleotides: TGTGCCATCGGGGTGGACGTTGATACGCAGTATTTT. This encodes CAIGVDVDTQYF. The V call is TRBV10-3, the J call TRBJ2-3; no definite D call. The CDR3 loop spans 12 amino acids. The V gene lost 8 bases and the J gene lost 6 bases, with 12 bases spanning the gap. Germline CDR1 and CDR2: ENHRY and SYGVKD.